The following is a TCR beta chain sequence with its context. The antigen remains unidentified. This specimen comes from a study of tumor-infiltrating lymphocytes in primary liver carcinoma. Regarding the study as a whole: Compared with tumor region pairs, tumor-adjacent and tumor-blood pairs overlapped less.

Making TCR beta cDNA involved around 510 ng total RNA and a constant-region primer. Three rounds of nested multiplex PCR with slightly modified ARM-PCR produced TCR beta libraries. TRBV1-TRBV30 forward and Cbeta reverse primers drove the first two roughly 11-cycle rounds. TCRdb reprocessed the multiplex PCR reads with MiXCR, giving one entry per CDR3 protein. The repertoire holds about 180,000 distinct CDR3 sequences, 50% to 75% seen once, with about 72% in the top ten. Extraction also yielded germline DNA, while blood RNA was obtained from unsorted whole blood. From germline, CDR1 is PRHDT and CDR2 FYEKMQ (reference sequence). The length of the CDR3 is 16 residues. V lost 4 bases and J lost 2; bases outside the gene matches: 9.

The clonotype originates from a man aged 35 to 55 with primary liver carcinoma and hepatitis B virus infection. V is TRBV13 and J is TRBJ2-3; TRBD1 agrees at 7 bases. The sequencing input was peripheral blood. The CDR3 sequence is CASSYRQGLYTDTQYF. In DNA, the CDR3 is TGTGCCAGCAGCTACCGACAGGGCCTATACACAGATACGCAGTATTTT.